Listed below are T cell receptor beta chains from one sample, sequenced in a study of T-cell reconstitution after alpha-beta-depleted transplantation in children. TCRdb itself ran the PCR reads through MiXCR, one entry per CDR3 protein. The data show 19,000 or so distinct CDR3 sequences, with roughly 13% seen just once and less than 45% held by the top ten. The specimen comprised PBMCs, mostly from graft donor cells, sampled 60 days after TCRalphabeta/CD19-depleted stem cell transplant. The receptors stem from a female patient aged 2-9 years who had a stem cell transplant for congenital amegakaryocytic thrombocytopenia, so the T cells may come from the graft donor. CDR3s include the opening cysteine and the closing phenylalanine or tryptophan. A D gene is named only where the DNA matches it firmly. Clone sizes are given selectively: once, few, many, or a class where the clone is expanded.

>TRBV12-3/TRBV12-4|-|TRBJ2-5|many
TGTGCCAGCAGTTCCAGCCAGGGCAAGCAAGAGACCCAGTACTTC
CASSSSQGKQETQYF
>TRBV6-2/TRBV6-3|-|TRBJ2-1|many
TGTGCCAGCGAGAGAGAAAATGAGCAGTTCTTC
CASERENEQFF
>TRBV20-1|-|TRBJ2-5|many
TGCAGTGCCTCCGGACTTAAAGAGACCCAGTACTTC
CSASGLKETQYF
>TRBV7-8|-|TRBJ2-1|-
TGTGCCAGCAGCTCAAGGGACTTCCCTGGTGGGCAGTTCTTC
CASSSRDFPGGQFF
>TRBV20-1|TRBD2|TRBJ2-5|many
TGCAGTGCTAGAGATGGTCTAGCGGGAGGAGAGACCCAGTACTTC
CSARDGLAGGETQYF
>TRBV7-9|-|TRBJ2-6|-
TGTGCCAGCAGCTTCCAGATCTCTGGGGCCAACGTCCTGACTTTC
CASSFQISGANVLTF
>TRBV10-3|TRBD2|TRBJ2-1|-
TGTGCCATCGGCACCCGGACTAGACGACACAATGAGCAGTTCTTC
CAIGTRTRRHNEQFF
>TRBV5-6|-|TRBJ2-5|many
TGTGCCAGCAGCTATGGGACCCTAAAATCGGAGACCCAGTACTTC
CASSYGTLKSETQYF
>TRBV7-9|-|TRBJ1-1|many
TGTGCCAGCAGCCACCTCCCGGCGGGCACTGAAGCTTTCTTT
CASSHLPAGTEAFF
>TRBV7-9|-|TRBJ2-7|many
TGTGCCAGCAGCTATCAGATTGGGTACGAGCAGTACTTC
CASSYQIGYEQYF
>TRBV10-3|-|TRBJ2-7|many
TGTGCCATCAGTGAGTCGTCCAGGGAGCAGTACTTC
CAISESSREQYF
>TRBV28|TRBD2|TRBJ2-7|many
TGTGCCAGCAGTTCCAGACTAGCGGGAAAGGGCGAGCAGTACTTC
CASSSRLAGKGEQYF
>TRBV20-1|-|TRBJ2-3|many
TGCAGTGGGGGGGGCCGATCACGTTCTAGCACAGATACGCAGTATTTT
CSGGGRSRSSTDTQYF
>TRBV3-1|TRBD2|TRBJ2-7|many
TGTGCCAGCAGCCAAACTAGCGGCTCGAACGAGCAGTACTTC
CASSQTSGSNEQYF
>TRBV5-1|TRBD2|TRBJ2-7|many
TGCGCCAGCAGCTGGACGACTAGCGGGAGAAAGTACGAGCAGTACTTC
CASSWTTSGRKYEQYF
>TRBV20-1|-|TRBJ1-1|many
TGCAGTGTTCCGACAGTTTACACTGAAGCTTTCTTT
CSVPTVYTEAFF
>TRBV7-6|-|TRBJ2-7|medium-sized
TGTGCCAGCAGCTTAGGAGGGCCAGGGTACGAGCAGTACTTC
CASSLGGPGYEQYF
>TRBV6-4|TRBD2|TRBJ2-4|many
TGTGCCAGCAGTGAAGCTAGCGGGGCAAACATTCAGTACTTC
CASSEASGANIQYF
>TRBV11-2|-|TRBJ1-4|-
TGTGCCAGCAGCTTAGTGCCGGTCACTAATGAAAAACTGTTTTTT
CASSLVPVTNEKLFF
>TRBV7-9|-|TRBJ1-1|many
TGTGCCAGCAGCTTAGCAGGTTTGGGTTCGAAAACTGAAGCTTTCTTT
CASSLAGLGSKTEAFF
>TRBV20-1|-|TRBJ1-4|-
TGCAGTGCTAGGGGCAGCGGGGATGAAAAACTGTTTTTT
CSARGSGDEKLFF
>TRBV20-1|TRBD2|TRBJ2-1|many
TGCAGTGCTAGAGAGAGTGAGCGGGAGGGCCTAAATGAGCAGTTCTTC
CSARESEREGLNEQFF
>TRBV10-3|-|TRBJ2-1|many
TGTGCCATCAGTGACTACAATGAGCAGTTCTTC
CAISDYNEQFF
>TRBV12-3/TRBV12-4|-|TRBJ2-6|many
TGTGCCAGCAGACCCTTGCTTTCTGGGGCCAACGTCCTGACTTTC
CASRPLLSGANVLTF
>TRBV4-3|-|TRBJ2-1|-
TGCGCCAGCAGCCAAGACCCCATTAGCGGCGAGCAGTTCTTC
CASSQDPISGEQFF
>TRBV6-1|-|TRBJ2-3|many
TGTGCCAGCGGACGGAGTCCCCATAGCACAGATACGCAGTATTTT
CASGRSPHSTDTQYF
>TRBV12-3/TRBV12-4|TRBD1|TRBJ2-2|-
TGTGCCAGCAGTTTAGGGGACAGGGGAACCGGGGAGCTGTTTTTT
CASSLGDRGTGELFF
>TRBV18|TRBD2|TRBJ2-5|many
TGTGCCAGCTCACCACAAATCGGCGGGGGAGAGACCCAGTACTTC
CASSPQIGGGETQYF
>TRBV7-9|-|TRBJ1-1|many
TGTGCCAGCAGCTCAACGCGTAGCACTGAAGCTTTCTTT
CASSSTRSTEAFF
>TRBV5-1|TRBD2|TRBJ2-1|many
TGCGCCAGCAGTGGACTAGCGGGAGACTATGAGCAGTTCTTC
CASSGLAGDYEQFF
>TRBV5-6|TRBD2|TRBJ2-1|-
TGTGCCAGCAGCTTGTACGGGAGGGCCCTCGATGAGCAGTTCTTC
CASSLYGRALDEQFF
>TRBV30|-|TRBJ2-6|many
TGTGCCTGGAGTGGTATCTCTGGGGCCAACGTCCTGACTTTC
CAWSGISGANVLTF
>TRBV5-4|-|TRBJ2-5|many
TGTGCCAGCAGCTTTGGCGGGTCTAGTCGCCAAGCGACCCAGTACTTC
CASSFGGSSRQATQYF
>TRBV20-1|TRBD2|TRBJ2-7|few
TGCAGTGCTAGAGCGACTAGCCGCAACGAGCAGTACTTC
CSARATSRNEQYF
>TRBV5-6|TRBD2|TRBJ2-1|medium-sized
TGTGCCAGCAGCTTAGGGAGCGGGAGGACCGATGAGCAGTTCTTC
CASSLGSGRTDEQFF
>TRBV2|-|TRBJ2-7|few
TGTGCCAGCAGTGACAACTCAGAGGAGTTGAAGCAGTACTTC
CASSDNSEELKQYF
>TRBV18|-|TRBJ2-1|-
TGTGCCAGCTCCCCACTGGCCGGGACCTCCTACAATGAGCAGTTCTTC
CASSPLAGTSYNEQFF
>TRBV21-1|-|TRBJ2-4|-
TGTGCCAGCAGCAAAGCGCTTACGCGGAAAAACATTCAGTACTTC
CASSKALTRKNIQYF
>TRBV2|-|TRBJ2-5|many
TGTGCCAGCAGACTAGCCTGGGAGACCCAGTACTTC
CASRLAWETQYF
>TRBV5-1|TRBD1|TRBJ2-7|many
TGCGCCAGCTCACGGGGACAGAGCAAATACGAGCAGTACTTC
CASSRGQSKYEQYF
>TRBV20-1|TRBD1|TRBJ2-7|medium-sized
TGCAGTGCTAGAGATGGGACAGGGGCCTCCTACGAGCAGTACTTC
CSARDGTGASYEQYF
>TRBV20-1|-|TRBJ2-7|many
TGCAGTGCTAGTGGCGGTTCCTACGAGCAGTACTTC
CSASGGSYEQYF
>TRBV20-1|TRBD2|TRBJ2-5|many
TGCAGTGCTATTGGGACTAGCGGGAGTGTTGGGGAGACCCAGTACTTC
CSAIGTSGSVGETQYF
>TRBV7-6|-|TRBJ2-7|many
TGTGCCAGCAGCTTATTGGCACTCGGGCCTTACGAGCAGTACTTC
CASSLLALGPYEQYF
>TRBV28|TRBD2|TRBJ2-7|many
TGTGCCAGCACAGTGGATAGCGGGAGGAACTACGAGCAGTACTTC
CASTVDSGRNYEQYF
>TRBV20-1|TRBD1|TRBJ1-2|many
TGCAGTGCTAGCCGACAGGGGTTAGCTAACTATGGCTACACCTTC
CSASRQGLANYGYTF
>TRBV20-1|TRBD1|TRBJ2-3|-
TGCAGTGCTAGAGATCCGACAGGGGGGGCAGATACGCAGTATTTT
CSARDPTGGADTQYF
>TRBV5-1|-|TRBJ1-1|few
TGCGCCAGCAGGTGGCTGGGGACCAACACTGAAGCTTTCTTT
CASRWLGTNTEAFF
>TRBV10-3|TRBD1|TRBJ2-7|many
TGTGCCATCAGGACCGGGACAGACTCCTACGAGCAGTACTTC
CAIRTGTDSYEQYF
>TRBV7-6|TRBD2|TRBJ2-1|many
TGTGCCAGCAGCTTAGCGATCAGACTAGCGGGAGGGAGCGAGCAGTTCTTC
CASSLAIRLAGGSEQFF